This passage covers 22 T cell receptor beta chains from one sample sequenced in a study of T cells in women clearing cervical HPV infection. Using immunoSEQ multiplex PCR, the repertoire was profiled, and TCRdb retains in-frame clones only, with some absent. The listing records approximately 37,000 clones. Sequenced material: blood buffy coat. The receptors derive from a woman between 18 and 75 years old with a cervical HPV16 infection that either progressed to CIN3+ or cleared (not recorded which).

About this clone: The read falls 3 residues short of the CDR3 end, and the missing part is taken from the germline J gene. The gene calls are TRBV29-1 and TRBJ1-2; D gene ambiguous. CDR1 is SQVTM and CDR2 is ANQGSEA in the germline V gene. The CDR3 extends over 10 amino acids. This CDR3 reads CSVTSGGYTF. The CDR3 DNA, read in part, is TGCAGCGTGACCTCGGGGGGC.

As to this clone: The observed sequence ends 3 residues before the CDR3 terminus, with the missing tail filled in from the germline J gene. This rearrangement joins TRBV11-2 to TRBJ2-7; TRBD2 might be the D (5 bases). Trimming removed 1 base at V and 4 bases at J, with 14 bases between. The CDR3 extends over 15 amino acids. Germline CDR1 SGHAT, CDR2 FQNNGV. The covered CDR3 bases are TGTGCCAGCAGCTTAGTTTCCGGGGAAGTATACGAG. Protein product: CASSLVSGEVYE. The whole CDR3 protein reads CASSLVSGEVYEQYF.

As for this clone: The read falls 3 residues short of the CDR3 end, and the missing part is taken from the germline J gene. This sequence joins TRBV5-6 and TRBJ2-5; D gene unclear. The germline gives CDR1 SGHDT, CDR2 YYEEEE. Trimming pared 4 bases from V and 2 bases from J, leaving 3 bases between. The CDR3 sequence is 11 residues long. The chain's CDR3 is CASSQQETQYF. The covered CDR3 bases are TGTGCCAGCAGCCAACAAGAGACC.

The CDR3 here is CASNRRGTGPQPQYF. The DNA read from the CDR3 is TGTGCCAGTAACCGAAGAGGGACAGGGCCTCAGCCG. V is TRBV19 and J is TRBJ2-3; 9 bases are a match to TRBD1. The sequenced fragment ends 3 residues before the CDR3 boundary, so the rest is inferred from the germline J gene. The germline V gene encodes CDR1 LNHDA and CDR2 SQIVND (reference sequence). The CDR3 loop spans 15 amino acids.

On this clone: The read comes to an end 3 residues before the CDR3 does, leaving the germline J gene to fill in the end. The chain is built from TRBV5-1 and TRBJ1-4; TRBD1 is a possible D gene (6 bases). The CDR3 totals 15 residues. V lost 0 bases, J lost 8 bases, and 14 bases lay in between. CDR1 is SGHRS, CDR2 YFSETQ, per germline. The sequenced CDR3 bases are TGCGCCAGCAGCTTGGGGCGCAGGGGAGGGGAAAAA. Amino acid sequence: CASSLGRRGGEK. The CDR3 as a whole reads CASSLGRRGGEKLFF.

Remarks on this clone: The germline gene is not matched at one end of the junction; a read error may be the cause. The read comes to an end 3 residues before the CDR3 does, leaving the germline J gene to fill in the end. The chain joins TRBV4-1 to TRBJ2-5; D unresolved. Germline V gene data show CDR1 as MGHRA and CDR2 as YSYEKL. The CDR3 extends over 16 amino acids. CDR3 in amino acids: CASSQETFGYQGTQYF. The CDR3 bases that were read are TGCGCCAGCAGCCAAGAGACTTTCGGGTACCAAGGGACC.

CDR3 residues: CASSETDRSYEQYF. Partial CDR3 DNA: TGTGCCAGCAGCGAAACGGACAGGTCCTACGAG. The V gene is TRBV7-6, the J gene TRBJ2-7, with 7 bases that match TRBD1. Read coverage stops 3 residues before the CDR3 terminus; the germline J gene supplies the remainder. Germline trimming cut 5 bases from V and 1 base from J; bases unmatched to any gene: 5. Germline V CDR1 and CDR2: SGHVS, FNYEAQ. The CDR3 has 14 residues.

In the case of this clone: A read error may account for a junction end that differs from germline. The read ends 3 residues before the CDR3 terminus; that terminus is restored from the germline J gene. Within the sample, other DNA sequences also encode this same CDR3. This rearrangement joins TRBV30 to TRBJ1-3; perhaps TRBD1 as D (5 bases). The germline V gene has CDR1 GTSNPN and CDR2 SVGIG (reference sequence). The length of the CDR3 is 13 residues. CDR3 protein: CAWSRGVGNTIYF. Incomplete CDR3 DNA: TGTGCCTGGAGTAGAGGGGTTGGAAACACT.

Notes on this clone: The read terminates 3 residues before the CDR3 end, so the remaining end is supplied by the germline J gene. The chain is built from TRBV7-9 and TRBJ2-7, with a tentative D call TRBD2 (5 bases). The germline gives CDR1 SEHNR, CDR2 FQNEAQ (reference sequence). V lost 5 bases and J lost 4, with 15 bases in between. CDR3 length: 14 amino acids. This CDR3 is CASSPESQRYEQYF. The DNA read from the CDR3 is TGTGCCAGCAGCCCGGAGAGTCAGCGGTACGAG.

Notes on this clone: Sequencing ends 3 residues short of the CDR3 end; the germline J gene provides the rest. This chain links TRBV13 with TRBJ1-6, with TRBD1 as a possible D gene (5 bases). The CDR3 spans 14 residues. V lost 5 bases and J 6 bases, leaving 11 bases between the germline ends. CDR1 is PRHDT, CDR2 FYEKMQ, per germline (reference sequence). The DNA read from the CDR3 is TGTGCCAGCAGCCAGACAGATTTTAATTCACCC. It yields the protein CASSQTDFNSP. The entire CDR3 protein reads CASSQTDFNSPLHF.

Worth noting for this clone: The observed sequence ends 3 residues before the CDR3 terminus, with the missing tail filled in from the germline J gene. The chain joins TRBV20-1 to TRBJ2-2; D is possibly TRBD2 (5 bases). The CDR3 is 13 residues long. Germline assignment: CDR1 DFQATT and CDR2 SNEGSKA (reference sequence). The DNA read from the CDR3 is TGCAGTGCTAGAGCCGGGGTCGAAGAAAAG. Translation gives CSARAGVEEK. The CDR3 reads in full as CSARAGVEEKLFF.

CDR3 sequence reads: CSAPPGVGETQYF. The covered CDR3 bases are TGCAGTGCCCCGCCCGGGGTTGGAGAGACC. This chain joins TRBV20-1 and TRBJ2-5; a weak D match, TRBD2 (5 bases). The read gets to within 3 residues of the CDR3 end, and the germline J gene fills in the rest. In germline, CDR1 is DFQATT, CDR2 SNEGSKA (reference sequence). This CDR3 is built from 13 residues. Trimming pared 6 bases from V and 4 bases from J, leaving 15 bases between.

To note about this clone: The CDR3 is cut off 3 residues early in the read; its end comes from the germline J gene. Other DNA variants within this sample encode the same CDR3. The chain links TRBV5-6 to TRBJ1-3; D is perhaps TRBD1 (5 bases). Germline V gene data show CDR1 as SGHDT and CDR2 as YYEEEE. This CDR3 region has 15 residues. The germline V and J ends were trimmed by 1 base and 2 bases, with 10 bases remaining between them. The CDR3 bases that were read are TGTGCCAGCAGCTTGTGGGGCAGTCCTGGAAACACC. Its translation is CASSLWGSPGNT. The full-length CDR3 reads as CASSLWGSPGNTIYF.

Worth noting for this clone: The DNA ends 3 residues before the CDR3 does, and the rest of the CDR3 is filled in from the germline J gene. The chain combines TRBV7-9 with TRBJ2-1; D is uncertain. With 2 bases removed from V and 6 bases from J, the gap between germline ends came to 11 bases. CDR1 is SEHNR and CDR2 is FQNEAQ in the germline V gene (reference sequence). The CDR3 sequence is 14 residues long. CDR3 in amino acids: CASSLTGNGNEQFF. The CDR3 DNA, read in part, is TGTGCCAGCAGCTTAACGGGTAACGGCAATGAG.

A remark on this clone: The read is 3 residues too short to cover the CDR3 end, so that end is filled in from the germline J gene. The genes are TRBV19 and TRBJ2-5; 7 bases map to TRBD1. Germline V CDR1 and CDR2: LNHDA, SQIVND (reference sequence). The trim removed 4 bases at V and 1 base at J, leaving 6 bases unmatched. The CDR3 contains 15 residues. The CDR3 bases that were read are TGTGCCAGTAGTAGCCGGACAGGCGTCCAAGAGACC. Its translation: CASSSRTGVQET. The full-length CDR3 reads as CASSSRTGVQETQYF.

To note about this clone: The read ends 3 residues shy of where the CDR3 ends; the end is completed using the germline J gene. The chain carries TRBV29-1 and TRBJ2-7, with 11 bases aligning to TRBD1. After removal of 7 bases from V and 1 base from J, the junction contained 15 bases not matched to a gene. This CDR3 comprises 17 residues. Germline CDR1 SQVTM, CDR2 ANQGSEA. The covered CDR3 bases are TGCAGCGCCACCCCCGGGACAGGGGGACTTCTTTCCTACGAG. Its protein product is CSATPGTGGLLSYE. The full CDR3 is CSATPGTGGLLSYEQYF.

As to this clone: The read gets to within 3 residues of the CDR3 end, and the germline J gene fills in the rest. V gene TRBV20-1 combines with J gene TRBJ1-1, with D hard to call. The CDR3 loop spans 10 amino acids. The germline V gene has CDR1 DFQATT and CDR2 SNEGSKA (reference sequence). Trimming took off 6 bases at V and 6 bases at J, with 8 bases between the two ends. CDR3 DNA, as far as it was read: TGCAGTGCCGGCGGCCCTGAA. Amino acid sequence: CSAGGPE. The complete CDR3 reads CSAGGPEAFF.

As for this clone: From the germline J gene comes the end of the CDR3, since the read stops 3 residues before it. The V and J genes are TRBV4-1 and TRBJ1-6, with a possible D match to TRBD1 (6 bases). Germline V gene sequence: CDR1 MGHRA, CDR2 YSYEKL. This CDR3 has 17 amino acids. The V and J ends lost 1 base and 4 bases respectively, with 14 bases between them. The CDR3 spells CASSQAPPGVYNSPLHF. The CDR3 DNA, read in part, is TGCGCCAGCAGCCAAGCCCCCCCAGGGGTATATAATTCACCC.

The DNA read from the CDR3 is TGTGCCAGCAGCTTAGACAGGGGACGCCGGGAGACG. It translates to CASSLDRGRRET. The whole CDR3 protein is CASSLDRGRRETQYF. The chain combines TRBV7-7 with TRBJ2-3; possible D gene TRBD1, 7 bases. Read data end 3 residues before the CDR3 end; the end is taken from the germline J gene. The CDR3 is 15 amino acids. Germline V gene data show CDR1 as SSHAT and CDR2 as FNYEAQ (reference sequence).

Remarks on this clone: The CDR3 is cut off 3 residues early in the read; its end comes from the germline J gene. The rearrangement links TRBV28 to TRBJ1-5, with D tentatively TRBD1 (5 bases). Germline V lookup: CDR1 MDHEN, CDR2 SYDVKM. V dropped 4 bases and J dropped 0 bases, with 10 bases sitting between them. The CDR3 consists of 15 residues. CDR3 DNA, as far as it was read: TGTGCCAGCAGTTCGGACAAATATAGCAATCAGCCC. It specifies CASSSDKYSNQP. The CDR3 in its entirety is CASSSDKYSNQPQHF.

As regards this clone: The CDR3 is cut off 3 residues early in the read; its end comes from the germline J gene. The V call is TRBV5-6, the J call TRBJ2-3; possible D gene TRBD2, 5 bases. Trimming shortened V by 5 bases and J by 2 bases, and 15 bases separated the two germline ends. Germline V gene sequence: CDR1 SGHDT, CDR2 YYEEEE. CDR3 length: 15 residues. CDR3 region: CASSFGLPPTDTQYF. The CDR3 DNA, read in part, is TGTGCCAGCAGTTTCGGACTCCCCCCCACAGATACG.

To note about this clone: The read terminates 3 residues before the CDR3 end, so the remaining end is supplied by the germline J gene. This CDR3 is also generated by other DNA sequences in the sample. This rearrangement joins TRBV5-1 to TRBJ2-3; D gene ambiguous. CDR3 length equals 13 residues. CDR1 and CDR2 (germline): SGHRS, YFSETQ. Trimming stripped 0 bases from V and 2 bases from J, with 4 bases between. CDR3: CASSLAVTDTQYF. The covered CDR3 bases are TGCGCCAGCAGCTTGGCTGTCACAGATACG.